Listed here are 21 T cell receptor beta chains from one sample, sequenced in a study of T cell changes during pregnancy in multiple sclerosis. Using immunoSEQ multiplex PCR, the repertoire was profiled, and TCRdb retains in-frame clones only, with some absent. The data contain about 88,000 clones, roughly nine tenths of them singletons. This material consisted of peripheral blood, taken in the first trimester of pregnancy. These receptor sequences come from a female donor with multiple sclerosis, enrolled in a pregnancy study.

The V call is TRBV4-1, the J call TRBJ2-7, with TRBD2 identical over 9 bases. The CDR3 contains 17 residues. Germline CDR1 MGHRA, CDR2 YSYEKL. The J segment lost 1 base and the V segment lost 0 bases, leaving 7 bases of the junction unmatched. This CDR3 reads CASSQEGSSGTSYEQYF. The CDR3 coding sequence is TGCGCCAGCAGCCAAGAGGGGTCTAGCGGGACTTCCTACGAGCAGTACTTC.

This CDR3 is CASSSREGSGRGYTF. The CDR3 DNA is TGTGCCAGCAGCTCAAGGGAGGGATCGGGTCGGGGCTACACCTTC. J is TRBJ1-2 and V is TRBV7-6; D is ambiguous. The CDR3 is 15 amino acids. Trimming took off 4 bases at V and 8 bases at J, with 20 bases between the two ends. Germline V gene sequence: CDR1 SGHVS, CDR2 FNYEAQ.

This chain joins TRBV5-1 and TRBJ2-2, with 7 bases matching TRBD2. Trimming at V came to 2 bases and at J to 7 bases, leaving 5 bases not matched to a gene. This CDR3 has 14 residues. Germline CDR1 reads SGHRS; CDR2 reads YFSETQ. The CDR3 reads CASSLAGNHGELFF. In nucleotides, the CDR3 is TGCGCCAGCAGCTTAGCGGGGAACCACGGGGAGCTGTTTTTT.

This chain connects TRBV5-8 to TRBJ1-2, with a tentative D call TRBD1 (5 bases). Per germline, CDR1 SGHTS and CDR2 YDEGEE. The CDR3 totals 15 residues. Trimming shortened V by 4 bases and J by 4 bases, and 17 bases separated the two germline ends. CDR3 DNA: TGTGCCAGCAGCCCGCAGGGCAGGTTGAGCTATGGCTACACCTTC. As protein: CASSPQGRLSYGYTF.

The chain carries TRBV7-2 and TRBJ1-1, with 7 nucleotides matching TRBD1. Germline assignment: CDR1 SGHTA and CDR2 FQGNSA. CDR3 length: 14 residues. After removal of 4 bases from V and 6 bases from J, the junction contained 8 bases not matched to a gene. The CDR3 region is CASSSRAQGAEAFF. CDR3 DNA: TGTGCCAGCAGCTCCAGGGCTCAGGGGGCTGAAGCTTTCTTT.

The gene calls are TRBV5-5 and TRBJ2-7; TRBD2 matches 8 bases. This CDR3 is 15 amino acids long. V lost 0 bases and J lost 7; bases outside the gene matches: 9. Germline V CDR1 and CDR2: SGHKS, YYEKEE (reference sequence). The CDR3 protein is CASSLASGWVGEQYF. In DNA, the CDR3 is TGTGCCAGCAGCTTGGCTAGCGGGTGGGTAGGGGAGCAGTACTTC. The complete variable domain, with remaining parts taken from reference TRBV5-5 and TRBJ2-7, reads DAGVTQSPTHLIKTRGQQVTLRCSPISGHKSVSWYQQVLGQGPQFIFQYYEKEERGRGNFPDRFSARQFPNYSSELNVNALLLGDSALYLCASSLASGWVGEQYFGPGTRLTVT.

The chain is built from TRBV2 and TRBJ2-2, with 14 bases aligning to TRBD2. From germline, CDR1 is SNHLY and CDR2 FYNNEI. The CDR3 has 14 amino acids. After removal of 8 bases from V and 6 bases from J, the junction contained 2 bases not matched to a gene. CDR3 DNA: TGTGCCAGCGGGGGACTAGCGGGAGCCGGGGAGCTGTTTTTT. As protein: CASGGLAGAGELFF.

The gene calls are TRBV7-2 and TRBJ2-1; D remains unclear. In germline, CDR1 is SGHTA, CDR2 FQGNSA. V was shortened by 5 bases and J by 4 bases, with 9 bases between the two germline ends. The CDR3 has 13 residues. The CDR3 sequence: CASSGQRYNEQFF. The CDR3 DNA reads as TGTGCCAGCAGCGGCCAGAGGTACAATGAGCAGTTCTTC.

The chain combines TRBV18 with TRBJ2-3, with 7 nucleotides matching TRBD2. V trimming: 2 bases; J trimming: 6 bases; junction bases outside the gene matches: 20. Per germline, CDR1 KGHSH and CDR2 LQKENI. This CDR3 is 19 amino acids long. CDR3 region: CASSPISQSGLGGADTQYF. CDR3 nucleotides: TGTGCCAGCTCACCAATCTCACAATCTGGCCTGGGAGGGGCGGATACGCAGTATTTT.

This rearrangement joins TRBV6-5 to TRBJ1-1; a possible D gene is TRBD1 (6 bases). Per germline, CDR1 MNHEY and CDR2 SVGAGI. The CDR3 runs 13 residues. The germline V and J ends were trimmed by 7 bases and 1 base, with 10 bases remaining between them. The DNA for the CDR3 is TGTGCCAGCAAACAGGGACAGAACACTGAAGCTTTCTTT. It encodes CASKQGQNTEAFF.

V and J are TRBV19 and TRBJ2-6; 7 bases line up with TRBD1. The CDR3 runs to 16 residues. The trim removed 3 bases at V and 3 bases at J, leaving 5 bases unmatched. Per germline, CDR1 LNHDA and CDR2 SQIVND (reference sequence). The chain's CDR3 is CASSMKGGFGANVLTF. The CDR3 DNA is TGTGCCAGTAGTATGAAAGGGGGCTTTGGGGCCAACGTCCTGACTTTC.

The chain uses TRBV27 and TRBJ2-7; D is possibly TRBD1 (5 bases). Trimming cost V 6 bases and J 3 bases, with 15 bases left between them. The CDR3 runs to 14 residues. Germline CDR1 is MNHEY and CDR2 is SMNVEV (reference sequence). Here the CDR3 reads CASRPSGFIYEQYF. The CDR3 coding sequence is TGTGCCAGCAGACCATCAGGGTTCATCTACGAGCAGTACTTC.

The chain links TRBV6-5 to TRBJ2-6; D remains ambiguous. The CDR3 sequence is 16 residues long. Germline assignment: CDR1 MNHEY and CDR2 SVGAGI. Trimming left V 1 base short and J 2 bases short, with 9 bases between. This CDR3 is CASSYYIQAGANVLTF. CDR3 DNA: TGTGCCAGCAGTTACTACATCCAGGCTGGGGCCAACGTCCTGACTTTC.

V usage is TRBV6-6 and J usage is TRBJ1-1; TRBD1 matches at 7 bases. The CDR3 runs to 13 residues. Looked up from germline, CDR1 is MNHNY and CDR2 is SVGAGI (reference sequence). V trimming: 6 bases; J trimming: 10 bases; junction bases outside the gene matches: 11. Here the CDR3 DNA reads TGTGCCAGCAGGATACAGGGGCAGGGGGGAGCTTTCTTT. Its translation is CASRIQGQGGAFF.

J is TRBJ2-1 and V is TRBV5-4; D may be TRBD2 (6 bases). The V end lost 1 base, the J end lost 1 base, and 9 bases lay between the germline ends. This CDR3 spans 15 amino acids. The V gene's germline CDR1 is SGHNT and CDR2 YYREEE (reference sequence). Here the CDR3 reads CASSLNGRSYNEQFF. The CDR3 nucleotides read TGTGCCAGCAGCTTGAACGGGAGATCCTACAATGAGCAGTTCTTC.

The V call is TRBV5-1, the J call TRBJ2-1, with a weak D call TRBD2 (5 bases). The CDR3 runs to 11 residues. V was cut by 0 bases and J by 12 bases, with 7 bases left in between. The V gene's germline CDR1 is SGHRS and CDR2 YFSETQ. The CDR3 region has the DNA TGCGCCAGCAGCTTGGGAGGGCCGCAGTTCTTC. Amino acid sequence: CASSLGGPQFF.

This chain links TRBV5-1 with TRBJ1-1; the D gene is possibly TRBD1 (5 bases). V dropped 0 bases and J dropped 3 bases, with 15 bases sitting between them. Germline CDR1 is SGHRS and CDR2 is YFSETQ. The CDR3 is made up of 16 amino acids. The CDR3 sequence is CASSLVGGGLDTEAFF. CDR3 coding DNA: TGCGCCAGCAGCTTGGTCGGGGGAGGTCTCGACACTGAAGCTTTCTTT.

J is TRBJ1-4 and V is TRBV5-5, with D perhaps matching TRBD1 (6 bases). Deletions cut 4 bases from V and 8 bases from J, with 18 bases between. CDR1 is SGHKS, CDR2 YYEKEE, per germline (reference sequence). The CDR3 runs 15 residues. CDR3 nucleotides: TGTGCCAGCAGCCCGGATGCAGGGGCGGTCGAAAAACTGTTTTTT. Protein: CASSPDAGAVEKLFF.

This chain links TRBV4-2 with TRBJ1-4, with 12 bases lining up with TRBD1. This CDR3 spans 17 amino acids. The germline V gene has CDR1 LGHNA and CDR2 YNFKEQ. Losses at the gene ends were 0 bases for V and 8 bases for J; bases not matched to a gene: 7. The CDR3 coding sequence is TGTGCCAGCAGCCAAGAAGGGACAGGGGGCGCCGGGGAAAAACTGTTTTTT. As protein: CASSQEGTGGAGEKLFF.

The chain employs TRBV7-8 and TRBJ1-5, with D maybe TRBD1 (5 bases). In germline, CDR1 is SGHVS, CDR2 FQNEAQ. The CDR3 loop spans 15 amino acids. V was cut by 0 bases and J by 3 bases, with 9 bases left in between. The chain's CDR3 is CASSLAGGNNQPQHF. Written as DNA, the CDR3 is TGTGCCAGCAGCTTAGCGGGGGGAAACAATCAGCCCCAGCATTTT.

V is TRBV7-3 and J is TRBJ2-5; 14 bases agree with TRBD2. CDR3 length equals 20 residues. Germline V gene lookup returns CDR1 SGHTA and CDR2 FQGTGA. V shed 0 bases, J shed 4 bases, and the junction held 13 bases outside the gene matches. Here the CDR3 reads CASSLTEFGLAGGGGETQYF. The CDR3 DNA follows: TGTGCCAGCAGCTTAACGGAGTTTGGACTAGCGGGAGGAGGAGGAGAGACCCAGTACTTC.